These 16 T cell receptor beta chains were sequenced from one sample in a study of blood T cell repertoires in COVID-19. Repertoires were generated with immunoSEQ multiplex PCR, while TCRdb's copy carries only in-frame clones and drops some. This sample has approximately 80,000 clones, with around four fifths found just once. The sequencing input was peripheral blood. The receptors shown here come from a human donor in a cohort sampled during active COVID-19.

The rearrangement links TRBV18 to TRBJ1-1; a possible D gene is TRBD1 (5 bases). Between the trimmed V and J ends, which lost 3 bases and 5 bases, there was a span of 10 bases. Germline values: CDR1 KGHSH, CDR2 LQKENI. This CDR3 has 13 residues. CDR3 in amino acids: CASSPLGGTEAFF. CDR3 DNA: TGTGCCAGCTCACCGTTGGGGGGGACTGAAGCTTTCTTT.

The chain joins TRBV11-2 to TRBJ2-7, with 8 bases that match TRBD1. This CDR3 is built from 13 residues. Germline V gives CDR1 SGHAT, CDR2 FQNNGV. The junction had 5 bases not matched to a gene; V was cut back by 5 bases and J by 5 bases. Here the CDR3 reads CASSEDRGHEQYF. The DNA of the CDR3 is TGTGCCAGCAGCGAAGACAGGGGCCACGAGCAGTACTTC.

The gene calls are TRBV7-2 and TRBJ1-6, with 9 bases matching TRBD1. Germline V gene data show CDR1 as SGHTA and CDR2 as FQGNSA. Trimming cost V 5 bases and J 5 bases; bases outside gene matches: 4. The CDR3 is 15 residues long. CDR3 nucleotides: TGTGCCAGCAGCCTAAGACAGGGGGATAATTCACCCCTCCACTTT. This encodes CASSLRQGDNSPLHF.

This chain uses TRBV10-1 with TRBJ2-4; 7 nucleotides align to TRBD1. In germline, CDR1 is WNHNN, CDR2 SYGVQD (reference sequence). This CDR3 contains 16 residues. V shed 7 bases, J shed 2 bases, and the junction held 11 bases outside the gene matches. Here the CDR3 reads CASTDDRDDSKNIQYF. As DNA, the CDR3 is TGCGCCAGCACCGATGACAGGGACGATTCCAAAAACATTCAGTACTTC.

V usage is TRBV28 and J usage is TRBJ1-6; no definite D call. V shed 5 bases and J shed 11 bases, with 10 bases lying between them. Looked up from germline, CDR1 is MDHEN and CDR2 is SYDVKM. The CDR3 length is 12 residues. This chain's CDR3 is CASSQLIPPLHF. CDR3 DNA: TGTGCCAGCAGTCAACTCATTCCACCCCTCCACTTT.

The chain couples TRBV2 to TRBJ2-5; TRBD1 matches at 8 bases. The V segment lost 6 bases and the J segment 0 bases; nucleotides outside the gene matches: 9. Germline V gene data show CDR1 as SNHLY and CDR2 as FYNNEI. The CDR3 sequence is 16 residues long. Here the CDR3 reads CASSRLRDRYQETQYF. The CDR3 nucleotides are TGTGCCAGCAGCCGGTTAAGGGACAGGTACCAAGAGACCCAGTACTTC.

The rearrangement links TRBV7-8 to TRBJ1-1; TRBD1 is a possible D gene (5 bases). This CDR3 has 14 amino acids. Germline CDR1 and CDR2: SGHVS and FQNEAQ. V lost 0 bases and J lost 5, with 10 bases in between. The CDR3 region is CASSLALGGTEAFF. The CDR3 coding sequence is TGTGCCAGCAGCTTAGCGCTCGGGGGAACTGAAGCTTTCTTT.

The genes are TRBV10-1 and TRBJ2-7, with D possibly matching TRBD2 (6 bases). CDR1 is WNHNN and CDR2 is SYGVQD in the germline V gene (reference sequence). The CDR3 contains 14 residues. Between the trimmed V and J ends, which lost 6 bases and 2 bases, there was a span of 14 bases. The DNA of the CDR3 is TGCGCCAGCAGGGAAACTAGCCGACCCTACGAGCAGTACTTC. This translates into CASRETSRPYEQYF.

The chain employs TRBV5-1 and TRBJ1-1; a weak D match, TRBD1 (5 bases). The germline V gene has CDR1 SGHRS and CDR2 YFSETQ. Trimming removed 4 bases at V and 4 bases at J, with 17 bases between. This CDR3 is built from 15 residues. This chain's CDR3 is CASSLRAQGLTEAFF. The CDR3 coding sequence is TGCGCCAGCAGCCTGCGGGCCCAGGGACTCACTGAAGCTTTCTTT.

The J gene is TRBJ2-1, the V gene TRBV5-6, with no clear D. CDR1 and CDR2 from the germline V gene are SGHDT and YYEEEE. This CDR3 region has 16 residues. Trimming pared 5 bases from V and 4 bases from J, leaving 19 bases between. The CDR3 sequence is CASRPVELASYNEQFF. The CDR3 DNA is TGTGCCAGCAGACCGGTAGAATTAGCCTCATACAATGAGCAGTTCTTC.

This chain's CDR3 is CATSGTDRAGNQPQHF. The CDR3 coding sequence is TGTGCCACCAGTGGAACGGACAGGGCAGGCAATCAGCCCCAGCATTTT. The chain uses TRBV24-1 and TRBJ1-5; the match to TRBD1 covers 8 bases. CDR3 length: 16 amino acids. The ends lost 5 bases at V and 2 bases at J; junction bases unmatched: 7. CDR1 is KGHDR and CDR2 is SFDVKD in the germline V gene.

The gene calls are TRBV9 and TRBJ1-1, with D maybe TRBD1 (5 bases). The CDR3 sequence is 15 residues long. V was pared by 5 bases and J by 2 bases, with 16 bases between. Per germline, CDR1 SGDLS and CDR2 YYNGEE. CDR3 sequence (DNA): TGTGCCAGCAGTCCCTTCGGGGGGATTAACACTGAAGCTTTCTTT. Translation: CASSPFGGINTEAFF. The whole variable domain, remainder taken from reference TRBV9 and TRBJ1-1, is DSGVTQTPKHLITATGQRVTLRCSPRSGDLSVYWYQQSLDQGLQFLIQYYNGEERAKGNILERFSAQQFPDLHSELNLSSLELGDSALYFCASSPFGGINTEAFFGQGTRLTVV.

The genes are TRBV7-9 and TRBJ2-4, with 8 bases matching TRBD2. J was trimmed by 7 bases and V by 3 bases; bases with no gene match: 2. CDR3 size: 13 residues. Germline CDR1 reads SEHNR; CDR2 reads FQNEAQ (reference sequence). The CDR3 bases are TGTGCCAGCAGCTTCGGCGGGGGGAACATTCAGTACTTC. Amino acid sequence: CASSFGGGNIQYF. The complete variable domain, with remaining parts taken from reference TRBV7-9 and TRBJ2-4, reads DTGVSQNPRHKITKRGQNVTFRCDPISEHNRLYWYRQTLGQGPEFLTYFQNEAQLEKSRLLSDRFSAERPKGSFSTLEIQRTEQGDSAMYLCASSFGGGNIQYFGAGTRLSVL.

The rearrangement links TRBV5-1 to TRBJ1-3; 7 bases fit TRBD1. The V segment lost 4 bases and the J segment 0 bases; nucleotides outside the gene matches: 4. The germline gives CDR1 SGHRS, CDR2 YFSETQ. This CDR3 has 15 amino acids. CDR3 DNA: TGCGCCAGCAGCGCCGGGACAGTCTCTGGAAACACCATATATTTT. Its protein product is CASSAGTVSGNTIYF.

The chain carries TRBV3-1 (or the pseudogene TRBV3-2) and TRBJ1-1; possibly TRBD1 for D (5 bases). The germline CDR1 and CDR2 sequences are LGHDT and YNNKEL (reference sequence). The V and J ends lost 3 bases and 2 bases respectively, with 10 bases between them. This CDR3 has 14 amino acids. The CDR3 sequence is CASSQEDRNTEAFF. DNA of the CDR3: TGTGCCAGCAGCCAGGAAGACAGAAACACTGAAGCTTTCTTT.

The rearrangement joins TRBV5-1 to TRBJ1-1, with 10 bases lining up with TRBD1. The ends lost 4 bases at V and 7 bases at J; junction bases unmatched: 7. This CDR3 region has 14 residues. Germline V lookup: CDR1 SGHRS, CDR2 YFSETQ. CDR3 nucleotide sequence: TGCGCCAGCAGCGGCCCGACAGGGGGCGGTGAAGCTTTCTTT. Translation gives CASSGPTGGGEAFF. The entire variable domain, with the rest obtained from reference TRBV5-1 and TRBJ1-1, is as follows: KAGVTQTPRYLIKTRGQQVTLSCSPISGHRSVSWYQQTPGQGLQFLFEYFSETQRNKGNFPGRFSGRQFSNSRSEMNVSTLELGDSALYLCASSGPTGGGEAFFGQGTRLTVV.